This T cell receptor (beta chain) was observed in a study of blood T cell repertoires in COVID-19. Study as a whole: Donors in the United States, Italy and Spain gave samples during acute or convalescent COVID-19. PBMCs, B-cell-depleted T cells, or T cells were the source of the cDNA or gDNA that made up the material.

CDR3 length equals 17 residues. Germline V CDR1 and CDR2: SGHVS, FQNEAQ. Germline trimming cut 5 bases from V and 6 bases from J; bases unmatched to any gene: 13. Authors' analysis steps: Amplification of reference gene primers was used by the study to estimate nucleated cell counts. The assay was immunoSEQ multiplex PCR, and TCRdb's table has in-frame clones only and misses some. Clone size and V and J calls were adopted from that table, with D and trimming inferred from the DNA. In the table there are some 94,000 clones, 84% of which are singletons. The rearrangement uses TRBV7-8 and TRBJ2-1; 10 bases are a match to TRBD1. Sequencing was carried out using peripheral blood. This clonotype was obtained from a man in his sixties or seventies with active or convalescent COVID-19. The CDR3 reads CASSPQPGTGDPNEQFF. The CDR3 DNA reads TGTGCCAGCAGCCCGCAGCCCGGGACAGGGGATCCCAATGAGCAGTTCTTC.